A selection of T cell receptor beta chains follows, all from one sample in a study of cytomegalovirus exposure and HLA in healthy donors. Here immunoSEQ multiplex PCR was the method, and the copy in TCRdb shows in-frame clones only, minus some. The sample yields about 190,000 clones, 60% to 80% seen once. The source material was PBMCs. Receptors were obtained from a woman aged 25 to 39 in good health and CMV-seropositive. CDR3s include the opening cysteine and the closing phenylalanine or tryptophan. The D gene is left open where the match is weak. Clone size is given for some rows only: seen once, a few or many times, or a class if the clone is expanded.

TGCGCCAGCAGTCGGACTAGCGGGAGCCCCTACGAGCAGTACTTC,CASSRTSGSPYEQYF,TRBD2,once,TRBV5-1,TRBJ2-7
TGTGCCAGCAGCTTTGCCGCCCTAGGAGGCTACACCTTC,CASSFAALGGYTF,NA,few,TRBV7-9,TRBJ1-2
TGTGCCAGCAGAAAACCGGGACAGGGTACCTACAATGAGCAGTTCTTC,CASRKPGQGTYNEQFF,TRBD1,NA,TRBV27,TRBJ2-1
TGTGCCAGCGGGAGCTCCTATAATTCACCCCTCCACTTT,CASGSSYNSPLHF,NA,NA,TRBV5-4,TRBJ1-6
TGTGCCAGCAGTTTCTCCCGTCGACAGGGGAGTTCTGGGGCCAACGTCCTGACTTTC,CASSFSRRQGSSGANVLTF,TRBD1,NA,TRBV27,TRBJ2-6
TGTGCCAGCAGTTCGACAGGGCATACACCCGGGGAGCTGTTTTTT,CASSSTGHTPGELFF,TRBD1,NA,TRBV6-5,TRBJ2-2
TGTGCCAGCAGCCCTGGAATGACACCTGGGTACGAGCAGTACTTC,CASSPGMTPGYEQYF,NA,NA,TRBV6-5,TRBJ2-7
TGTGCCAGCAGCTTATCCGGGACTACAGTAGGTGGCTACACCTTC,CASSLSGTTVGGYTF,NA,once,TRBV7-2,TRBJ1-2
TGTGCCATCAGTGAGTCGTATTCCCAGAACGCTAACTATGGCTACACCTTC,CAISESYSQNANYGYTF,NA,NA,TRBV10-3,TRBJ1-2
TGTGCCAGCAGCTCCCTGGGACAGCAAGAGACCCAGTACTTC,CASSSLGQQETQYF,TRBD1,once,TRBV7-2,TRBJ2-5
TGTGCCCGAGACAGGGGGTTGAGTATGACTGAAGCTTTCTTT,CARDRGLSMTEAFF,TRBD1,NA,TRBV30,TRBJ1-1
TGCAGCGTTGCCGGGACAGGGGGGAACACCGGGGAGCTGTTTTTT,CSVAGTGGNTGELFF,TRBD1,NA,TRBV29-1,TRBJ2-2
TGTGCCACCAGCCCTCTACCGGGACAGGGGGCGTCGGGCGGCTACACCTTC,CATSPLPGQGASGGYTF,TRBD1,NA,TRBV15,TRBJ1-2
TGTGCCAGCAGCGGTGGGCTGACAGCCCAAGAGACCCAGTACTTC,CASSGGLTAQETQYF,NA,few,TRBV9,TRBJ2-5
TGTGCCAGCAGTACCCAACTAGCGGGAGAACCCCAAGAGACCCAGTACTTC,CASSTQLAGEPQETQYF,TRBD2,few,TRBV28,TRBJ2-5
TGTGCCAGTAGTTTTCAGGGTGCCCAGCCCCAGCATTTT,CASSFQGAQPQHF,NA,once,TRBV19,TRBJ1-5
TGCGCCAGCAGCGGGGGACTAGCGGGATCAGATACGCAGTATTTT,CASSGGLAGSDTQYF,TRBD2,NA,TRBV5-1,TRBJ2-3
TGTGCCAGCAGCAAAGAGGTGGGACTCGAGCAGTACTTC,CASSKEVGLEQYF,NA,NA,TRBV21-1,TRBJ2-7
TGTGCCAGCAGCTTAGAGGCGGAGTACGAGCAGTACTTC,CASSLEAEYEQYF,NA,few,TRBV7-2,TRBJ2-7